Following are 13 T cell receptor beta chains from one sample sequenced in a study of T cells after yellow fever vaccination. TCRdb reanalysed the 5' RACE reads using MiXCR and keeps one entry per CDR3 protein. The repertoire holds hundreds of thousands of distinct CDR3 sequences, with around an eighth as singletons. Sequencing was performed on PBMCs, taken on the day of the yellow fever booster vaccination. Receptors were obtained from a man aged 25-40 years who received the YFV17D yellow fever vaccine.

This clonotype has a handful of counts. The rearrangement uses TRBV7-9 and TRBJ2-1, with D uncertain. Germline loops: CDR1 SEHNR, CDR2 FQNEAQ (reference sequence). This CDR3 has 11 amino acids. Trimming stripped 4 bases from V and 15 bases from J, with 13 bases between. CDR3 sequence reads: CASSSLTFPFF. DNA for the CDR3: TGTGCCAGCAGCTCCCTAACTTTTCCGTTCTTC.

The V gene is TRBV5-1, the J gene TRBJ1-3; no clear D. The CDR3 has 16 residues. The germline gives CDR1 SGHRS, CDR2 YFSETQ. The V end lost 0 bases, the J end lost 0 bases, and 10 bases lay between the germline ends. This CDR3 reads CASSLDSSSSGNTIYF. The CDR3 coding sequence is TGCGCCAGCAGCTTGGACAGCTCCTCCTCTGGAAACACCATATATTTT. The complete variable domain, with remaining parts taken from reference TRBV5-1 and TRBJ1-3, reads KAGVTQTPRYLIKTRGQQVTLSCSPISGHRSVSWYQQTPGQGLQFLFEYFSETQRNKGNFPGRFSGRQFSNSRSEMNVSTLELGDSALYLCASSLDSSSSGNTIYFGEGSWLTVV.

This clonotype has more than one count but fewer than ten. V usage is TRBV2 and J usage is TRBJ2-2, with a tentative D call TRBD2 (6 bases). Trimming took off 7 bases at V and 1 base at J, with 10 bases between the two ends. This CDR3 contains 14 residues. Germline V gene sequence: CDR1 SNHLY, CDR2 FYNNEI. CDR3 sequence (DNA): TGTGCCAGCATGCAGCGGGTGAACACCGGGGAGCTGTTTTTT. Translated: CASMQRVNTGELFF.

This clonotype has only a few counts. This chain links TRBV10-3 with TRBJ2-7, with 10 bases aligning to TRBD2. The CDR3 runs to 15 residues. J was trimmed by 6 bases and V by 0 bases; bases with no gene match: 5. Per germline, CDR1 ENHRY and CDR2 SYGVKD. The CDR3 nucleotides read TGTGCCATCAGTGAGTCACCAGCGGGAGGGCCCGAGCAGTACTTC. Translating gives CAISESPAGGPEQYF.

This clonotype has only one observation. The genes are TRBV5-7 and TRBJ2-7; D gene ambiguous. TRBV5-7 falls under the ORF class, with uncertain function. Trimming took off 4 bases at V and 3 bases at J, with 14 bases between the two ends. The CDR3 totals 14 residues. This CDR3 is CASSPTGLCYEQYF. CDR3 bases: TGTGCCAGCAGCCCGACGGGCCTCTGCTACGAGCAGTACTTC.

V usage is TRBV4-3 and J usage is TRBJ2-1; TRBD2 aligns across 7 bases. J was trimmed by 6 bases and V by 1 base; bases with no gene match: 15. This CDR3 spans 18 amino acids. CDR1 is LGHNA, CDR2 YSLEER, per germline. Here the CDR3 reads CASSQGRSGSGISNEQFF. The CDR3 DNA is TGCGCCAGCAGCCAAGGAAGGTCCGGAAGCGGGATTTCCAATGAGCAGTTCTTC.

This clonotype occurred many times. The chain has TRBV27 and TRBJ2-7, with D perhaps being TRBD1 or TRBD2 (7 bases each). Trimming shortened V by 6 bases and J by 6 bases, and 12 bases separated the two germline ends. CDR3 length: 12 residues. The germline gives CDR1 MNHEY, CDR2 SMNVEV (reference sequence). The CDR3 coding sequence is TGTGCCAGCAGGGGGGGGACAGCCGAGCAGTACTTC. Encoded protein: CASRGGTAEQYF.

This clonotype has only a few counts. This rearrangement joins TRBV15 to TRBJ1-4; D is unresolved. The CDR3 totals 15 residues. Germline loops: CDR1 LNHNV, CDR2 YYDKDF (reference sequence). Trimming took off 7 bases at V and 7 bases at J, with 19 bases between the two ends. Here the CDR3 DNA reads TGTGCCACCATCCCCACGTGGGGTGATACTGAAAAACTGTTTTTT. Its protein is CATIPTWGDTEKLFF.

This chain joins TRBV7-9 and TRBJ2-1; 12 nucleotides agree with TRBD2. V gave up 8 bases and J gave up 5 bases; unmatched junction bases: 7. CDR3 length: 15 residues. Germline lookup yields CDR1 SEHNR and CDR2 FQNEAQ (reference sequence). The CDR3 DNA reads as TGTGCCAGCGACCTAGCGGGAGGGAAGAACAATGAGCAGTTCTTC. It specifies CASDLAGGKNNEQFF.

This clonotype occurred a few times. V gene TRBV15 combines with J gene TRBJ2-7; 10 nucleotides agree with TRBD2. Germline CDR1 LNHNV, CDR2 YYDKDF (reference sequence). The CDR3 runs 19 residues. Losses at the gene ends were 1 base for V and 0 bases for J; bases not matched to a gene: 12. The CDR3 DNA sequence: TGTGCCACCAGCAGAGCTAGGCGGGGTACTAGCGGGACCTCCTACGAGCAGTACTTC. This gives the protein CATSRARRGTSGTSYEQYF. The full variable domain, its missing parts supplied by reference TRBV15 and TRBJ2-7, is DAMVIQNPRYQVTQFGKPVTLSCSQTLNHNVMYWYQQKSSQAPKLLFHYYDKDFNNEADTPDNFQSRRPNTSFCFLDIRSPGLGDTAMYLCATSRARRGTSGTSYEQYFGPGTRLTVT.

The chain combines TRBV4-1 with TRBJ2-1; D is undetermined. Germline V gene data show CDR1 as MGHRA and CDR2 as YSYEKL. This CDR3 has 16 amino acids. Deletions cut 0 bases from V and 4 bases from J, with 13 bases between. The CDR3 coding sequence is TGCGCCAGCAGCCAAGAGATCAGAGACTCTTACAATGAGCAGTTCTTC. Translating gives CASSQEIRDSYNEQFF.

This clonotype has more than one count but fewer than ten. CDR3 in DNA: TGCGCCAGCAGCTTCAGACTGGCCAGGGAGCAGTTCTTC. It specifies CASSFRLAREQFF. V and J are TRBV4-3 and TRBJ2-1; no clear D. Trimming shortened V by 5 bases and J by 10 bases, and 15 bases separated the two germline ends. The germline CDR1 and CDR2 sequences are LGHNA and YSLEER. The CDR3 totals 13 residues.

This clonotype was seen more than once but under ten times. The rearrangement links TRBV25-1 to TRBJ1-4; 10 nucleotides align to TRBD1. CDR1 MGHDK and CDR2 SYGVNS come from the germline V gene. The junction had 4 bases not matched to a gene; V was cut back by 4 bases and J by 8 bases. The CDR3 covers 14 residues. The CDR3 DNA reads as TGTGCCAGCAGTGTGACAGGGGGCTCCGAAAAACTGTTTTTT. Its translation is CASSVTGGSEKLFF.